This T cell receptor (beta chain) originates from a study of graft-versus-host responses after intestinal transplantation. Study-level background: Each patient got anti-thymocyte globulin induction, then tacrolimus and steroids for around three years.

The repertoire was sequenced with immunoSEQ multiplex PCR; TCRdb's copy has only in-frame clones and lacks some. The table shows about 150,000 clones, with approximately 91% occurring only once. Details on this clone: Its antigen is not known.

From germline, CDR1 is MNHEY and CDR2 SVGAGI. The CDR3 totals 16 residues. J gave up 5 bases and V 2 bases, and 2 bases lay outside the gene matches. The sequence was obtained from a human donor who received an intestinal transplant. Here the sequenced sample was unstimulated CD4+ T cells sorted from spleen or lymph node cells, taken before intestinal transplant. This chain joins TRBV6-5 and TRBJ2-1; 14 bases map to TRBD2. The CDR3 DNA follows: TGTGCCAGCAGTTACAGGGGACTAGCGGGGGACAATGAGCAGTTCTTC. It yields the protein CASSYRGLAGDNEQFF.